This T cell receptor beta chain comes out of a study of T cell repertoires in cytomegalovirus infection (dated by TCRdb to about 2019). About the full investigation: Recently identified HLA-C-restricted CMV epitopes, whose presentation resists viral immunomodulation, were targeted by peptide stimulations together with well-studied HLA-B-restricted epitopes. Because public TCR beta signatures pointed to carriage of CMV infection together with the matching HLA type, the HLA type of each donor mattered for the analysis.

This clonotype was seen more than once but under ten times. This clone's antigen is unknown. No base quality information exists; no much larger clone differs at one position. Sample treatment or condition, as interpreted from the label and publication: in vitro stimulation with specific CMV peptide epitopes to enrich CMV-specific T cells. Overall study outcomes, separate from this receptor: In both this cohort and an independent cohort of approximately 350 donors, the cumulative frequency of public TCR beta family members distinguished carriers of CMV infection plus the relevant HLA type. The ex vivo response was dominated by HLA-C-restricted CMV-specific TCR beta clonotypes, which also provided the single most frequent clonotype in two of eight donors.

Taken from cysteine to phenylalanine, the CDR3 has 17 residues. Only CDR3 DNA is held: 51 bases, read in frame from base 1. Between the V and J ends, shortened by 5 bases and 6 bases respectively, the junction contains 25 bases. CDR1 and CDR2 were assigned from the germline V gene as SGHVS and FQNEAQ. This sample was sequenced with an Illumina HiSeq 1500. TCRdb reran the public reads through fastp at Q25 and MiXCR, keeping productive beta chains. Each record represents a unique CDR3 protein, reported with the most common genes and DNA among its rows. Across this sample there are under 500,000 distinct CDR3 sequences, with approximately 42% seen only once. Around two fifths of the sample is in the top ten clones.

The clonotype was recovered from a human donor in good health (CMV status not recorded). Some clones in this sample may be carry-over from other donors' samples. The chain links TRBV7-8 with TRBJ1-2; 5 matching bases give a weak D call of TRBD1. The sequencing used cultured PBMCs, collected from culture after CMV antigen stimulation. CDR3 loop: CASSPRRGPLTAHGYTF. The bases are TGTGCCAGCAGCCCTCGTAGGGGCCCCCTGACAGCTCATGGCTACACCTTC.